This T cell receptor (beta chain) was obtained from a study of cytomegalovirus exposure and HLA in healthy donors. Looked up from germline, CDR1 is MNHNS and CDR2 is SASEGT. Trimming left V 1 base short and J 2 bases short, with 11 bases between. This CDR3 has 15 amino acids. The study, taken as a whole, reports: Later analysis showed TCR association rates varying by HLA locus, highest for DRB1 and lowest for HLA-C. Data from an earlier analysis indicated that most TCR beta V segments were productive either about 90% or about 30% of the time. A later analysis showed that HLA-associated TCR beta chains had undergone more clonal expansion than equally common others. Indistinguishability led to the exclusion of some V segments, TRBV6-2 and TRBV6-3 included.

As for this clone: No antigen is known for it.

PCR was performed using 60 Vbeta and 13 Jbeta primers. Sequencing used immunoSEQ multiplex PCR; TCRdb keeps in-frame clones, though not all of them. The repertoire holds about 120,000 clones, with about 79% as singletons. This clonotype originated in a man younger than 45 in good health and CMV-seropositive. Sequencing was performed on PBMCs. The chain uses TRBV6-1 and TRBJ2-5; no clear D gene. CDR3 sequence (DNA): TGTGCCAGCAGTGAAGGTGCCCGGGTACAAGAGACCCAGTACTTC. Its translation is CASSEGARVQETQYF.